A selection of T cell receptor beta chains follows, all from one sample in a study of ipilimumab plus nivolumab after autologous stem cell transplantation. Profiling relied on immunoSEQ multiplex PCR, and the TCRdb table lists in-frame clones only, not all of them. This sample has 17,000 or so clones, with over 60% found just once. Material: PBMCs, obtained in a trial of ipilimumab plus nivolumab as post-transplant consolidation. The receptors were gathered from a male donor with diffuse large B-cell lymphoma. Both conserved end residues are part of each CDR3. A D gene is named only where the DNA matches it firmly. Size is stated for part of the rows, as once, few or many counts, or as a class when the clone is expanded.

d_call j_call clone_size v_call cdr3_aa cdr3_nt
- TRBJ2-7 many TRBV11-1 CASSPDREGEQYF TGTGCCAGCAGTCCAGACAGGGAGGGCGAGCAGTACTTC
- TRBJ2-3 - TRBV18 CASSPGVRTDTQYF TGTGCCAGCTCACCAGGGGTTCGAACAGATACGCAGTATTTT
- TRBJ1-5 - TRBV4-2 CASSQEYGNQPQHF TGTGCCAGCAGCCAAGAGTACGGCAATCAGCCCCAGCATTTT
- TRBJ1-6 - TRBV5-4 CASSSAGPSSYNSPLHF TGTGCCAGCAGCTCGGCAGGACCTAGCTCCTATAATTCACCCCTCCACTTT
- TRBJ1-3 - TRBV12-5 CASGACHGTVRRNTIYF TGTGCTAGTGGTGCCTGCCACGGGACGGTAAGGAGAAACACCATATATTTT
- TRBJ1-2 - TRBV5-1 CASSLESYGYTF TGCGCCAGCAGCTTGGAGTCGTATGGCTACACCTTC
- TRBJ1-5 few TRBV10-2 CASSQVNQPQHF TGCGCCAGCAGCCAAGTCAATCAGCCCCAGCATTTT
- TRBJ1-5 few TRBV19 CASTVRGQPQHF TGTGCCAGTACCGTAAGGGGGCAGCCCCAGCATTTT
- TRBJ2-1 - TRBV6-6 CASSTLRYTVDEQFF TGTGCCAGCAGTACCCTGCGGTATACCGTGGATGAGCAGTTCTTC
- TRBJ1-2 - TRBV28 CASTLTNNYGYTF TGTGCCAGCACTCTAACAAATAACTATGGCTACACCTTC
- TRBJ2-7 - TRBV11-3 CASSSQGGITYEQYF TGTGCCAGCAGCTCCCAGGGGGGAATCACATACGAGCAGTACTTC
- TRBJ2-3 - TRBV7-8 CASSLGTPLITDTQYF TGTGCCAGCAGCTTAGGCACGCCATTAATCACAGATACGCAGTATTTT
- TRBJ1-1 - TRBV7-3 CASSEGHLNTEAFF TGTGCCAGCAGCGAGGGACATCTGAACACTGAAGCTTTCTTT
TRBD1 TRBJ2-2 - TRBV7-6 CASSKGQGDTGELFF TGTGCCAGCAGCAAAGGACAGGGGGACACCGGGGAGCTGTTTTTT
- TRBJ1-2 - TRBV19 CASSIEGSPIGGYTF TGTGCCAGTAGTATTGAAGGATCACCTATCGGAGGCTACACCTTC
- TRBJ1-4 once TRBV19 CASSGRDEKLFF TGTGCCAGTAGTGGGAGGGATGAAAAACTGTTTTTT
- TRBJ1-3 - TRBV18 CASSPPITGGYTIYF TGTGCCAGCTCACCACCGATCACGGGCGGGTACACCATATATTTT
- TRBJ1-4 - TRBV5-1 CASSLLGLEGEKLFF TGCGCCAGCAGCTTGTTAGGGCTAGAGGGAGAAAAACTGTTTTTT
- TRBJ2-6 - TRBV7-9 CASSLSASFSGANVLTF TGTGCCAGCAGCTTATCAGCATCCTTCTCTGGGGCCAACGTCCTGACTTTC
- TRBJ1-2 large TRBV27 CASMGGASYGYTF TGTGCCAGCATGGGGGGCGCCAGCTATGGCTACACCTTC
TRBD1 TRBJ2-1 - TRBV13 CASSLDGQGYANEQFF TGTGCCAGCAGCTTAGACGGACAGGGGTACGCCAATGAGCAGTTCTTC
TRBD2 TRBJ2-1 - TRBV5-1 CASSTPLGGGVLSEQFF TGCGCCAGCAGCACTCCCCTGGGCGGGGGGGTTTTAAGTGAGCAGTTCTTC
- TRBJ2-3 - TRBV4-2 CASSPRDAAGDTQYF TGTGCCAGCAGCCCGCGGGATGCGGCTGGAGATACGCAGTATTTT
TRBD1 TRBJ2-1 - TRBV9 CASSVARDRNNEQFF TGTGCCAGCAGCGTAGCCCGGGACAGGAACAATGAGCAGTTCTTC
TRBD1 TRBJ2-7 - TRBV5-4 CASSRLNSGQEQYF TGTGCCAGCAGCCGATTAAATTCGGGACAGGAGCAGTACTTC
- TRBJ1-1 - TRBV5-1 CASSLVGTEAFF TGCGCCAGCAGCTTGGTGGGGACTGAAGCTTTCTTT
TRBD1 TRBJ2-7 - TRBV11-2 CASSFQTGTEQYF TGTGCCAGCAGCTTTCAGACAGGGACCGAGCAGTACTTC
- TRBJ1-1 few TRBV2 CATSPRENTEAFF TGTGCCACCTCCCCTCGGGAGAACACTGAAGCTTTCTTT
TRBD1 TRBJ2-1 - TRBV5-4 CASSLQGTYNEQFF TGTGCCAGCAGCTTACAGGGGACCTACAATGAGCAGTTCTTC
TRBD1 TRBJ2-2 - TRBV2 CASKGQGPPGELFF TGTGCCAGCAAGGGACAGGGGCCACCCGGGGAGCTGTTTTTT
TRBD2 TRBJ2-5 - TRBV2 CASSGEGGETQYF TGTGCCAGCAGTGGGGAGGGAGGGGAGACCCAGTACTTC
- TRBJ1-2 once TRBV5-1 CASSLGQGMGGYTF TGCGCCAGCAGCTTGGGGCAGGGGATGGGTGGCTACACCTTC
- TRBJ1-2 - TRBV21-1 CASSPIGPQQGGRCYGYTF TGTGCCAGCAGCCCAATTGGCCCCCAACAAGGGGGCAGATGCTATGGCTACACCTTC
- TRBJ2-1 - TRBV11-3 CASSDRALGEQFF TGTGCCAGCAGCGACCGGGCCCTGGGAGAGCAGTTCTTC
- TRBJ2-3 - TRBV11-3 CASSFNSGGADTQYF TGTGCCAGCAGCTTCAATAGCGGTGGGGCAGATACGCAGTATTTT
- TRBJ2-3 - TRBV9 CASSVGDITDTQYF TGTGCCAGCAGCGTCGGGGATATCACAGATACGCAGTATTTT
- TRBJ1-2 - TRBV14 CASSEDWDLRYGYTF TGTGCCAGCAGCGAAGACTGGGACTTGCGCTATGGCTACACCTTC
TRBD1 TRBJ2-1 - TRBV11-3 CASSAGTGDGEQFF TGTGCCAGCAGTGCCGGGACAGGGGACGGTGAGCAGTTCTTC
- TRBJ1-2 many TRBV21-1 CATLRRQANYGYTF TGTGCCACCTTAAGGAGACAGGCTAACTATGGCTACACCTTC
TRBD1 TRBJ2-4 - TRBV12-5 CASGLGTGGASKNIQYF TGTGCTAGTGGTTTGGGAACAGGGGGCGCGTCCAAAAACATTCAGTACTTC
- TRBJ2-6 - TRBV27 CASSPTGSGANVLTF TGTGCCAGCAGTCCTACAGGGTCCGGGGCCAACGTCCTGACTTTC
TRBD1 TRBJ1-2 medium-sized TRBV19 CASSWGQGDYGYTF TGTGCCAGTAGTTGGGGACAGGGCGACTATGGCTACACCTTC
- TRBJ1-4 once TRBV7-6 CASSLVSAVAYEKLFF TGTGCCAGCAGCTTAGTCAGTGCCGTAGCCTATGAAAAACTGTTTTTT
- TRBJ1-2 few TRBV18 CASSVDGNYGYTF TGTGCCAGCTCAGTGGACGGGAACTATGGCTACACCTTC
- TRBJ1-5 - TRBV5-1 CASSLEKGQPQHF TGCGCCAGCAGCTTGGAAAAGGGGCAGCCCCAGCATTTT
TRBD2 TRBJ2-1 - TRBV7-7 CASSLRAGGGSDEQFF TGTGCTAGCAGCTTAAGAGCGGGAGGGGGGTCCGATGAGCAGTTCTTC
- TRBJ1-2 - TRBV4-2 CASSQVLGTDYGYTF TGTGCCAGCAGCCAAGTTCTAGGGACGGATTATGGCTACACCTTC
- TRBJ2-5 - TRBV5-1 CASSLFSQETQYF TGCGCCAGCAGCTTGTTTAGCCAAGAGACCCAGTACTTC
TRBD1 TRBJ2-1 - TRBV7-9 CASSNTGTGVHEQFF TGTGCCAGCAGTAATACCGGGACAGGGGTCCATGAGCAGTTCTTC
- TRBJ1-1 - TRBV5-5 CASSFRGFTEAFF TGTGCCAGCAGCTTCAGGGGATTTACTGAAGCTTTCTTT
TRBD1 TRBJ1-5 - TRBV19 CASSRDSAWPQPQHF TGTGCCAGTAGTCGGGACAGCGCATGGCCCCAGCCCCAGCATTTT
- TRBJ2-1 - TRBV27 CASSVFRSSSYNEQFF TGTGCCAGCAGTGTTTTTCGGTCCAGCTCCTACAATGAGCAGTTCTTC
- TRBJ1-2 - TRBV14 CASSQAITGSGYTF TGTGCCAGCAGCCAAGCCATTACAGGGAGCGGCTACACCTTC
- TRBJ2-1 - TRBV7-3 CASSPIAAGYNEQFF TGTGCCAGCAGCCCTATCGCCGCGGGCTACAATGAGCAGTTCTTC
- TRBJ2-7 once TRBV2 CASSERGSSYEQYF TGTGCCAGCAGTGAACGGGGTAGCAGCTACGAGCAGTACTTC
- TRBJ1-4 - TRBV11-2 CASSPRGYANEKLFF TGTGCCAGCAGCCCTCGGGGGTATGCTAATGAAAAACTGTTTTTT
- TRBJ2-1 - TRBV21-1 CASSRPPEQFF TGTGCCAGCAGCCGCCCCCCAGAGCAGTTCTTC
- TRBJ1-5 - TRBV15 CATSLDPRQPQHF TGTGCCACCAGCCTAGACCCGCGGCAGCCCCAGCATTTT